This note documents a single T cell receptor beta chain sequence. Its antigen is unidentified. The V gene's germline CDR1 is MNHEY and CDR2 SVGAGI. V shed 6 bases and J 7 bases; nucleotides not matched to a gene: 10. The CDR3 has 15 residues. The data are from a study of T cell responses to AZD1222 COVID-19 vaccine. Findings of the study overall: Donors were largely white British and mainly female; clonal diversity was possibly underestimated.

Sequencing used immunoSEQ multiplex PCR; TCRdb keeps in-frame clones, though not all of them. The top ten clones hold over 4.5% of a sample with roughly 110,000 clones, approximately 87% of them seen once. The sequences come from peripheral blood, collected on day 0 of AZD1222 vaccination. The chain couples TRBV6-5 to TRBJ2-1; 9 nucleotides agree with TRBD2. The receptor was isolated from an adult in good health. CDR3 protein: CASRRRREGHNEQFF. Written as DNA, the CDR3 is TGTGCCAGCAGGAGGCGGCGGGAGGGCCATAATGAGCAGTTCTTC.